This T cell receptor (beta chain) was recorded in a study of control samples from healthy donors and cancer patients. Germline V CDR1 and CDR2: MGHRA, YSYEKL. CDR3 length: 15 residues. Trimming cost V 2 bases and J 2 bases; bases outside gene matches: 3. Only in-frame clones appear in the TCRdb table, and some are missing; sequencing was by immunoSEQ multiplex PCR. The sample has some 410,000 clones, around 90% seen once. Sequenced sample: PBMCs. The V and J genes are TRBV4-1 and TRBJ1-5; 7 bases are shared with TRBD1. The sequence was obtained from a man between 40 and 49 years old with head and neck cancer. Written as DNA, the CDR3 is TGCGCCAGCAGCCAACTGGGACAGCGCAATCAGCCCCAGCATTTT. It yields the protein CASSQLGQRNQPQHF.